The 11 T cell receptor beta chains below come from one sample, sequenced in a study of T cells in Graves' hyperthyroidism and ophthalmopathy. RNA transcripts gave rise to amplified TCR beta CDR3 regions. Researchers ran a first-round RT-PCR on the TCR CDR3 using the HTBI primer set. One entry per CDR3 protein, called by TCRdb with MiXCR from the multiplex PCR reads. The sample has some 600,000 distinct CDR3 sequences, about 43% seen once. The specimen was peripheral blood or thyroid tissue (not recorded which). Source of these receptors: a woman between 18 and 29 years old with Graves' hyperthyroidism.

The rearrangement uses TRBV20-1 and TRBJ2-7; TRBD2 aligns across 12 bases. Trimming took 5 bases from V and 2 from J; bases not matched to a gene: 4. The CDR3 length is 14 residues. Germline V lookup: CDR1 DFQATT, CDR2 SNEGSKA (reference sequence). The CDR3: CSAGGLAGTYEQYV. In nucleotides, the CDR3 is TGCAGTGCTGGAGGACTAGCGGGAACCTACGAGCAGTACGTC.

Remarks on this clonotype: The junction departs from germline at one end; a sequencing error may be responsible. This chain joins TRBV7-2 and TRBJ2-7; a weak D match, TRBD2 (5 bases). CDR3 length equals 13 residues. Germline CDR1 SGHTA, CDR2 FQGNSA. The CDR3: CASSQFLAPERYF. Written as DNA, the CDR3 is TGTGCCAGCAGCCAGTTTCTAGCACCTGAGCGGTACTTC. Full variable domain (remainder filled in from reference TRBV7-2 and TRBJ2-7): GAGVSQSPSNKVTEKGKDVELRCDPISGHTALYWYRQSLGQGLEFLIYFQGNSAPDKSGLPSDRFSAERTGGSVSTLTIQRTQQEDSAVYLCASSQFLAPERYFGPGTRLTVT.

The V gene is TRBV7-9, the J gene TRBJ1-2; 8 bases match TRBD1. Germline CDR1 SEHNR, CDR2 FQNEAQ (reference sequence). J was trimmed by 3 bases and V by 1 base; bases with no gene match: 4. This CDR3 comprises 15 residues. CDR3 protein: CASSLDAGGDYGYTF. The CDR3 coding sequence is TGTGCCAGCAGCTTAGATGCAGGGGGCGACTATGGCTACACCTTC.

This clonotype was picked up many times. V and J are TRBV5-6 and TRBJ2-6; no clear D gene. Germline CDR1 reads SGHDT; CDR2 reads YYEEEE. The length of the CDR3 is 12 residues. V lost 0 bases and J 9 bases, leaving 4 bases between the germline ends. CDR3: CASSLEVNVLTF. The CDR3 region has the DNA TGTGCCAGCAGCTTGGAGGTCAACGTCCTGACTTTC.

This chain links TRBV10-3 with TRBJ1-5; the D is unclear. V was clipped by 5 bases and J by 1 base, with 12 bases between them. Germline V CDR1 and CDR2: ENHRY, SYGVKD. The CDR3 extends over 15 amino acids. The CDR3 spells CAISFVGSSNQPQHF. As DNA, the CDR3 is TGTGCCATCAGTTTTGTAGGGTCGAGCAATCAGCCCCAGCATTTT.

This clonotype occurred many times. The rearrangement links TRBV12-3 or TRBV12-4 to TRBJ1-5, with D tentatively TRBD1 (6 bases). Trimming pared 6 bases from V and 6 bases from J, leaving 9 bases between. CDR3 length equals 12 residues. CDR3 residues: CASSLQGQPQHF. The CDR3 DNA follows: TGTGCCAGCAGCTTACAGGGTCAGCCCCAGCATTTT.

This clonotype came up many times. The CDR3 DNA sequence: TGTGCCAGCAGTGATTGGGCCCAGGGCCCGGCAACTAATGAAAAACTGTTTTTT. Translation gives CASSDWAQGPATNEKLFF. The rearrangement uses TRBV25-1 and TRBJ1-4; tentatively, D is TRBD1 (5 bases). The CDR3 has 18 residues. The germline V gene encodes CDR1 MGHDK and CDR2 SYGVNS. Trimming shortened V by 3 bases and J by 0 bases, and 17 bases separated the two germline ends.

The rearrangement joins TRBV25-1 to TRBJ1-2; D gene ambiguous. Germline V CDR1 and CDR2: MGHDK, SYGVNS. The CDR3 is 12 residues long. V was trimmed by 8 bases and J by 7 bases, leaving 14 bases between them. CDR3 region: CASVPRQAGYTF. CDR3 nucleotides: TGTGCCAGCGTTCCCCGGCAGGCTGGCTACACCTTC.

This clonotype was observed once. V usage is TRBV29-1 and J usage is TRBJ2-5, with no clear D. The ends were cut back, 4 bases at V and 5 bases at J, with 5 bases in the middle. Germline V gives CDR1 SQVTM, CDR2 ANQGSEA. The CDR3 is made up of 10 amino acids. Here the CDR3 reads CSVARETQYF. The CDR3 DNA sequence: TGCAGCGTTGCCAGGGAGACCCAGTACTTC.

This clonotype came up a few times. The rearrangement uses TRBV12-3 or TRBV12-4 and TRBJ1-5; perhaps TRBD1 as D (5 bases). The CDR3 totals 13 residues. Trimming took 2 bases from V and 8 from J, leaving 10 bases between them. CDR3 in amino acids: CASSLSGIEPQHF. The CDR3 coding sequence is TGTGCCAGCAGTTTATCAGGGATTGAGCCCCAGCATTTT.

This clonotype has a count of ten or more. This CDR3 reads CASSETGIGGYTF. The DNA for the CDR3 is TGTGCCAGCAGTGAGACAGGGATCGGCGGCTACACCTTC. The chain has TRBV2 and TRBJ1-2; 7 nucleotides match TRBD1. V was pared by 3 bases and J by 8 bases, with 6 bases of the junction left unmatched. The CDR3 covers 13 residues. The germline V gene has CDR1 SNHLY and CDR2 FYNNEI.